The clone carrying this TCR beta chain was seen once. The data are from a study of blood T cell repertoires in COVID-19. About the study: T cells, B-cell-depleted T cells, or PBMCs provided the cDNA or gDNA that served as material.

In the original analysis: Reference gene primers were amplified, and this amplification served to estimate nucleated cell counts. Sequenced by immunoSEQ multiplex PCR; TCRdb stores in-frame clones only, minus some. V and J calls and clone size come straight from that table; D and trimming were deduced from the DNA. Of roughly 100,000 clones listed, roughly 80% are singletons. The CDR3 length is 13 residues. Trimming at V came to 10 bases and at J to 2 bases, leaving 8 bases not matched to a gene. Germline V gives CDR1 MDHEN, CDR2 SYDVKM. This receptor was obtained from a woman older than 75 with acute or convalescent COVID-19. The chain combines TRBV28 with TRBJ2-7; 7 bases align to TRBD2. What was sequenced was peripheral blood. CDR3 DNA sequence: TGTGCCACCAGGACTAGGGTTCCCTACGAGCAGTACTTC. Protein product: CATRTRVPYEQYF.